This record covers a single T cell receptor beta chain. Its antigen remains unidentified. The sorted Tregs were CD4+CD25+CD127-/low cells. After constant-region reverse-primer amplification, full-length variable regions underwent semi-nested PCR with Nested Universal Primer A. TCRdb used MiXCR to reprocess the 5' RACE reads, holding one entry per CDR3 protein. The table has approximately 50,000 distinct CDR3 sequences, roughly 28% seen once. Study-wide results and caveats: Tumor memory CD4+ T cell TCR gene usage clustered with blood and lymph node memory CD4+ cells and lymph node naive CD4+ cells. Tumor-infiltrating Treg TCR alpha and beta sequences overlapped most with tumor naive CD4+ T cells, then blood naive.

Trimming took off 0 bases at V and 2 bases at J, with 5 bases between the two ends. The CDR3 sequence is 14 residues long. The germline CDR1 and CDR2 sequences are WNHNN and SYGVQD (reference sequence). This clonotype originated in a female donor with breast cancer. This chain joins TRBV10-1 and TRBJ2-1; D ambiguous. Sequenced input: tumor-infiltrating Tregs sorted from the breast tumor. CDR3 nucleotide sequence: TGCGCCAGCAGTGAGTCCTTGGCCTACAATGAGCAGTTCTTC. Translation gives CASSESLAYNEQFF.